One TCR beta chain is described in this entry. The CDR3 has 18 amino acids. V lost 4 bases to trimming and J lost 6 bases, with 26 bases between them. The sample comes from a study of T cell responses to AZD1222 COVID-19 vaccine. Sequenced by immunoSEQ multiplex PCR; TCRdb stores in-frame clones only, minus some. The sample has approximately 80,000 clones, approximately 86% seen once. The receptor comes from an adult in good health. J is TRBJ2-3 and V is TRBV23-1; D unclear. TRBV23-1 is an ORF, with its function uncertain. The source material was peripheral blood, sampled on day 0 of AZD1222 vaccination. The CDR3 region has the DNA TGCGCCAGCAGTCGAATTCGGCAGACCCTTACTTCGTTGGATACGCAGTATTTT. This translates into CASSRIRQTLTSLDTQYF.